The following is a T cell receptor (beta chain) sequence with its context. Its antigen is not identified. This entry is derived from a study of shared clonotypes between healthy human individuals. Study-level findings and limits: Researchers sampled blood only, noting tissue repertoires likely differ.

The study enrolled healthy HIV-negative adults without recent acute infections or vaccinations as donors. Researchers ran the assay at a deep level. Over several immunoSEQ plates, each subset's genomic DNA was distributed in even portions. Some clones are missing from TCRdb's copy, which holds only in-frame ones; the method was immunoSEQ multiplex PCR. The table has 530,000 or so clones, 60% to 80% seen once; the top ten hold around 12%. V lost 4 bases and J lost 7, with 15 bases in between. CDR3 length: 14 amino acids. Germline CDR1 is SGHNT and CDR2 is YYREEE (reference sequence). This rearrangement joins TRBV5-4 to TRBJ2-1, with a weak D call TRBD2 (6 bases). The source of this sequence is a middle-aged woman in good health. Some clones in this sample may be carry-over from other donors' samples. The material sequenced was PBMCs. In nucleotides, the CDR3 is TGTGCCAGCAGCCGGATGGCGGGGAGGAATGAGCAGTTCTTC. Amino acids: CASSRMAGRNEQFF.